The T cell receptor (beta chain) under discussion was sequenced for a study of cytomegalovirus exposure and HLA in healthy donors. This PCR relied on a set of 60 Vbeta primers and 13 Jbeta primers. As processed by the authors: Later analysis identified approximately 80 million unique TCR beta chains, around 10 million shared. Data came from immunoSEQ multiplex PCR; TCRdb stores just in-frame clones and leaves some out. That table supplies the V and J calls and clone size; D and trimming were determined from the DNA. This repertoire shows 100,000 to 150,000 clones, about four fifths found once; its top ten account for about 2%. This TCR was sampled from a man aged 18 to 30 in good health and CMV-seronegative. Sequencing used PBMCs.

The CDR3 sequence is CAGAGTSRSGELFF. The CDR3 DNA is TGTGCCGGCGCAGGGACTAGTCGTTCAGGGGAGCTGTTTTTT. The chain employs TRBV7-9 and TRBJ2-2; 8 bases align to TRBD2. After removal of 11 bases from V and 8 bases from J, the junction contained 13 bases not matched to a gene. The germline V gene has CDR1 SEHNR and CDR2 FQNEAQ (reference sequence). The CDR3 runs to 14 residues.